The source of this TCR beta chain is a study of CD8+ T cells in alopecia areata. Whole-study findings and limits: Clonality exceeded that of normal scalp in lesional scalp, most notably in alopecia totalis/universalis.

V was cut by 1 base and J by 0 bases, with 11 bases left in between. The germline V gene encodes CDR1 SGHTA and CDR2 FQGNSA. CDR3 length: 16 amino acids. With regard to this clone: The antigen is unknown.

Specified treatment: oral pan-JAK inhibitor, 5-10 mg twice daily. The authors extracted RNA and reverse transcribed it into cDNA as the sequencing template. Sequencing was performed with immunoSEQ multiplex PCR; in TCRdb, only in-frame clones are kept and a portion is missing. The sample has more than 150,000 clones; 55% to 70% are singletons. The chain is built from TRBV7-2 and TRBJ2-3; D possibly corresponds to TRBD1 (6 bases). This material consisted of CD4+ T cells sorted from blood, taken at week 4, from a patient treated with tofacitinib. This TCR was recovered from a human donor with alopecia areata. CDR3 DNA sequence: TGTGCCAGCAGCTTAGGCCAGGGGAAGAGCACAGATACGCAGTATTTT. Translating gives CASSLGQGKSTDTQYF.